This TCR beta chain was recorded in a study of cytomegalovirus exposure and HLA in healthy donors. Overall study context: Unique TCR beta sequences numbering 95 million to 130 million came from about 180 million T cells in an earlier analysis.

The PCR ran on 60 Vbeta and 13 Jbeta primers. Generated by immunoSEQ multiplex PCR, the TCRdb table keeps only in-frame clones and is missing some. The sample gives over 100,000 clones, about 61% of which show up once; about 2.2% is in the top ten. The TCR sequence derives from a woman in her twenties or thirties in good health and CMV-seronegative. Sequencing was carried out using PBMCs.

CDR3 loop: CASSQRGHPLAYEQYF. DNA for the CDR3: TGTGCCAGCAGCCAAAGGGGACACCCTCTGGCCTACGAGCAGTACTTC. This sequence joins TRBV28 and TRBJ2-7; possibly TRBD1 for D (6 bases). The length of the CDR3 is 16 residues. Trimming removed 6 bases from V and 2 bases from J, with 20 bases in between. CDR1 and CDR2 (germline): MDHEN, SYDVKM.